The clone carrying this T cell receptor beta chain is a singleton in its sample. What it binds is unknown. The CDR3 runs 18 residues. Germline-derived CDR1 and CDR2 are SGHAT and FQNNGV. V was clipped by 0 bases and J by 4 bases; unmatched bases: 10. The entry originates in a study of shared clonotypes between healthy human individuals. Study context: Each donor's CD4 naive and CD4 memory cells filled three plates apiece, CD8 naive two, and CD8 memory one.

Produced via immunoSEQ multiplex PCR; TCRdb's table is partial and in-frame only. Of 850,000 to 1,200,000 clones in the sample, 70% to 80% were seen once. General study points: Approximately 5.4% of naive CD4 clonotypes were common to four donors. Researchers found naive subsets generally carried larger estimated richness than memory subsets.

The genes are TRBV11-2 and TRBJ2-5; 11 bases agree with TRBD2. The sequenced sample was memory CD4+ T cells sorted from blood. Regarding subset: CD45RA-negative fraction. This TCR came from a man aged 18 to 30 in good health. The CDR3 region has the DNA TGTGCCAGCAGCTTAGATCTGGTTCTAGCGGGGGGACGAGAGACCCAGTACTTC. Its translation is CASSLDLVLAGGRETQYF.